The 17 T cell receptor beta chains reported below all come from one sample, sequenced in a study of control samples from healthy donors and cancer patients. Produced via immunoSEQ multiplex PCR; TCRdb's table is partial and in-frame only. The top ten hold roughly an eighth of the sample, which has 120,000 or so clones, around nine tenths seen once. The sequencing sample was made of blood. These receptors were obtained from a man aged 25-45 years in good health.

For this clone: Other nucleotide sequences in the sample specify the same CDR3. The CDR3 sequence is CASSFERTSGYTF. DNA for the CDR3: TGTGCCAGCAGCTTTGAGAGGACGTCCGGTTACACCTTC. The chain uses TRBV13 and TRBJ1-2; D is unclear. V lost 3 bases and J 11 bases, leaving 16 bases between the germline ends. Germline CDR1 reads PRHDT; CDR2 reads FYEKMQ (reference sequence). The CDR3 contains 13 residues.

V and J are TRBV9 and TRBJ1-1; D call uncertain. Trimming left V 4 bases short and J 1 base short, with 11 bases between. The CDR3 spans 14 residues. CDR1 SGDLS and CDR2 YYNGEE come from the germline V gene. The CDR3 is CASSPIRENTEAFF. DNA of the CDR3: TGTGCCAGCAGCCCAATACGGGAGAACACTGAAGCTTTCTTT.

The chain recombines TRBV7-9 with TRBJ2-5; D perhaps matches TRBD2 (7 bases). Looked up from germline, CDR1 is SEHNR and CDR2 is FQNEAQ (reference sequence). The CDR3 length is 14 residues. Trimming removed 0 bases at V and 5 bases at J, with 10 bases between. The CDR3: CASSLAQGGETQYF. The CDR3 nucleotides read TGTGCCAGCAGCTTAGCACAGGGAGGGGAGACCCAGTACTTC.

The V gene is TRBV2, the J gene TRBJ1-4, with a weak D call TRBD1 (6 bases). The CDR3 covers 14 residues. CDR1 is SNHLY, CDR2 FYNNEI, per germline. Trimming removed 7 bases at V and 2 bases at J, with 11 bases between. This CDR3 reads CASTRQVTNEKLFF. The CDR3 coding sequence is TGTGCCAGCACCAGACAGGTCACTAATGAAAAACTGTTTTTT. The entire variable domain, with the rest obtained from reference TRBV2 and TRBJ1-4, is as follows: EPEVTQTPSHQVTQMGQEVILRCVPISNHLYFYWYRQILGQKVEFLVSFYNNEISEKSEIFDDQFSVERPDGSNFTLKIRSTKLEDSAMYFCASTRQVTNEKLFFGSGTQLSVL.

For the CDR3, the DNA is TGTGCCAGCAGCCTGGGACAAAACAATCAGCCCCAGCATTTT. Amino acid sequence: CASSLGQNNQPQHF. V usage is TRBV11-2 and J usage is TRBJ1-5, with TRBD1 as a possible D gene (6 bases). The germline V gene encodes CDR1 SGHAT and CDR2 FQNNGV. V lost 5 bases and J lost 3, with 11 bases in between. This CDR3 contains 14 residues.

The sample holds one count of this clone. V usage is TRBV27 and J usage is TRBJ2-7, with TRBD1 matching over 8 bases. With 4 bases clipped from V and 2 bases from J, the junction kept 4 bases outside the gene matches. Germline V gives CDR1 MNHEY, CDR2 SMNVEV (reference sequence). This CDR3 comprises 14 residues. The CDR3 protein is CASSSGQGAYEQYV. The CDR3 nucleotides read TGTGCCAGCAGTTCCGGACAGGGAGCCTACGAGCAGTACGTC.

The chain couples TRBV19 to TRBJ2-1; 9 positions match TRBD2. This CDR3 is 13 amino acids long. J lost 13 bases, V lost 4 bases, and 8 bases had no gene match. Germline values: CDR1 LNHDA, CDR2 SQIVND (reference sequence). In nucleotides, the CDR3 is TGTGCCAGTAGTACGCCTTCTAGCGGGGCTCAGTTCTTC. This gives the protein CASSTPSSGAQFF.

The chain is built from TRBV10-2 and TRBJ2-2, with TRBD1 matching over 8 bases. J was trimmed by 4 bases and V by 5 bases; bases with no gene match: 3. Germline assignment: CDR1 WSHSY and CDR2 SAAADI. This CDR3 is built from 14 residues. The CDR3 DNA follows: TGCGCCAGCAGTCTGGGACAGGTCACCGGGGAGCTGTTTTTT. This translates into CASSLGQVTGELFF.

The gene calls are TRBV3-1 (or the pseudogene TRBV3-2) and TRBJ2-2; 8 bases agree with TRBD2. V shed 0 bases, J shed 5 bases, and the junction held 5 bases outside the gene matches. The germline gives CDR1 LGHDT, CDR2 YNNKEL (reference sequence). The CDR3 is 16 amino acids. The CDR3 DNA reads TGTGCCAGCAGCCAAGATTTGGCTAGCGGGACCGGGGAGCTGTTTTTT. Translated, it gives CASSQDLASGTGELFF.

This chain connects TRBV3-1 (or the pseudogene TRBV3-2) to TRBJ2-3, with a possible D match to TRBD1 (5 bases). The CDR3 length is 17 residues. The V gene lost 3 bases and the J gene lost 0 bases, with 16 bases spanning the gap. Per germline, CDR1 LGHDT and CDR2 YNNKEL (reference sequence). CDR3 bases: TGTGCCAGCAGCCAGATTAGACAGTCTGGGAGCACAGATACGCAGTATTTT. It codes for CASSQIRQSGSTDTQYF.

The chain combines TRBV11-1 with TRBJ1-2; 12 bases fit TRBD1. J lost 3 bases, V lost 6 bases, and 5 bases had no gene match. This CDR3 spans 15 amino acids. The V gene's germline CDR1 is SGHAT and CDR2 FQDESV (reference sequence). The CDR3 DNA reads as TGTGCCAGCAGACTGGGACAGGGGGCGGACTATGGCTACACCTTC. Encoded protein: CASRLGQGADYGYTF.

J is TRBJ2-6 and V is TRBV5-6; D is ambiguous. Looked up from germline, CDR1 is SGHDT and CDR2 is YYEEEE. This CDR3 has 16 amino acids. Trimming removed 0 bases at V and 0 bases at J, with 7 bases between. CDR3 loop: CASSLATYSGANVLTF. DNA for the CDR3: TGTGCCAGCAGCTTGGCCACATACTCTGGGGCCAACGTCCTGACTTTC. Complete variable domain (other parts from reference TRBV5-6 and TRBJ2-6): DAGVTQSPTHLIKTRGQQVTLRCSPKSGHDTVSWYQQALGQGPQFIFQYYEEEERQRGNFPDRFSGHQFPNYSSELNVNALLLGDSALYLCASSLATYSGANVLTFGAGSRLTVL.

CDR3 amino acids: CASSLEVERGQPQHF. For the CDR3, the DNA is TGTGCCAGCAGCTTAGAGGTGGAGAGGGGGCAGCCCCAGCATTTT. V is TRBV7-9 and J is TRBJ1-5; D perhaps matches TRBD1 (6 bases). The CDR3 is made up of 15 amino acids. Deletions cut 1 base from V and 7 bases from J, with 14 bases between. Germline V gene lookup returns CDR1 SEHNR and CDR2 FQNEAQ (reference sequence). The full variable domain, completed using reference TRBV7-9 and TRBJ1-5, is DTGVSQNPRHKITKRGQNVTFRCDPISEHNRLYWYRQTLGQGPEFLTYFQNEAQLEKSRLLSDRFSAERPKGSFSTLEIQRTEQGDSAMYLCASSLEVERGQPQHFGDGTRLSIL.

The CDR3 nucleotides are TGTGCCAGCAGCGAGGACCCCAATCAGCCCCAGCATTTT. Its protein is CASSEDPNQPQHF. The chain links TRBV7-9 to TRBJ1-5; no reliable D call. This CDR3 spans 13 amino acids. The V gene's germline CDR1 is SEHNR and CDR2 FQNEAQ (reference sequence). Trimming took off 5 bases at V and 3 bases at J, with 8 bases between the two ends.

The chain uses TRBV29-1 and TRBJ1-1; the D is unclear. Germline V gene lookup returns CDR1 SQVTM and CDR2 ANQGSEA. The CDR3 runs 14 residues. V was trimmed by 6 bases and J by 8 bases, leaving 22 bases between them. CDR3 residues: CSVNRAGEGSEAFF. In DNA, the CDR3 is TGCAGCGTCAACCGGGCCGGGGAAGGGTCCGAAGCTTTCTTT.

The chain carries TRBV7-9 and TRBJ1-2; D gene unclear. Looked up from germline, CDR1 is SEHNR and CDR2 is FQNEAQ (reference sequence). V shed 4 bases and J shed 2 bases, with 14 bases lying between them. This CDR3 comprises 15 residues. The CDR3 protein is CASSYPQASNYGYTF. Written as DNA, the CDR3 is TGTGCCAGCAGCTACCCCCAGGCCTCCAACTATGGCTACACCTTC.

This clone was recorded a few times. The chain is built from TRBV11-2 and TRBJ2-7; D gene unclear. Germline lookup yields CDR1 SGHAT and CDR2 FQNNGV. This CDR3 is 12 amino acids long. V lost 1 base and J lost 4, with 5 bases in between. CDR3 sequence (DNA): TGTGCCAGCAGCTTAGCCACTTACGAGCAGTACTTC. It specifies CASSLATYEQYF.